Below, 10 T cell receptor beta chains from the same sample are listed, as sequenced in a study of CD8 T cells in Susac syndrome. With random hexamers, roughly 0.45 to 1 ug RNA was reverse transcribed. TCRdb recomputed calls from the immunoSEQ multiplex PCR reads with MiXCR, one row per CDR3 protein. The sample includes roughly 100,000 distinct CDR3 sequences, approximately 93% of them seen just once. Sequenced: CD8+ T cells from PBMCs. The receptors were gathered from a human donor with Susac syndrome.

J is TRBJ2-7 and V is TRBV15; D perhaps matches TRBD2 (5 bases). V lost 0 bases, J lost 3 bases, and 12 bases lay in between. Per the germline V gene, CDR1 is LNHNV and CDR2 is YYDKDF (reference sequence). There are 15 residues in the CDR3. The DNA of the CDR3 is TGTGCCACCAGCAGAGAGTCGGGGAACTTCTACGAGCAGTACTTC. Its protein is CATSRESGNFYEQYF.

The chain combines TRBV20-1 with TRBJ2-5; D ambiguous. The CDR3 totals 13 residues. Germline V lookup: CDR1 DFQATT, CDR2 SNEGSKA (reference sequence). Between the trimmed V and J ends, which lost 1 base and 0 bases, there was a span of 6 bases. In DNA, the CDR3 is TGCAGTGCTAGAGGAACGAACCAAGAGACCCAGTACTTC. As protein: CSARGTNQETQYF.

The chain employs TRBV7-2 and TRBJ2-2; the D gene is possibly TRBD1 (6 bases). Germline CDR1 and CDR2: SGHTA and FQGNSA. V was trimmed by 5 bases and J by 2 bases, leaving 15 bases between them. The CDR3 consists of 16 residues. The chain's CDR3 is CASSAEIQGNTGELFF. CDR3 in DNA: TGTGCCAGCAGCGCAGAGATACAGGGCAACACCGGGGAGCTGTTTTTT.

The V call is TRBV9, the J call TRBJ2-5; 7 bases line up with TRBD2. Germline V gene sequence: CDR1 SGDLS, CDR2 YYNGEE. V lost 1 base and J lost 5; bases outside the gene matches: 14. The CDR3 length is 17 residues. The CDR3 DNA follows: TGTGCCAGCAGCGTACAAAGGGAGCGGGGCGCCACGGAGACCCAGTACTTC. Its translation is CASSVQRERGATETQYF.

The V call is TRBV20-1, the J call TRBJ1-1, with a weak D call TRBD1 (6 bases). From germline, CDR1 is DFQATT and CDR2 SNEGSKA (reference sequence). V was trimmed by 0 bases and J by 0 bases, leaving 11 bases between them. The CDR3 consists of 15 residues. CDR3 region: CSARDPGQLNTEAFF. The CDR3 nucleotides are TGCAGTGCTAGAGATCCAGGACAGCTGAACACTGAAGCTTTCTTT.

The rearrangement uses TRBV29-1 and TRBJ2-7; 9 nucleotides match TRBD1. Germline assignment: CDR1 SQVTM and CDR2 ANQGSEA. With V trimmed by 1 base and J by 2 bases, 6 bases remained unmatched. The CDR3 is 15 amino acids. The CDR3 reads CSVEVPGQGPYEQYF. In nucleotides, the CDR3 is TGCAGCGTTGAAGTACCGGGACAGGGACCCTACGAGCAGTACTTC.

CDR3 amino acids: CSADRKWTGIQETQYF. CDR3 coding DNA: TGCAGTGCTGATCGAAAATGGACAGGGATACAAGAGACCCAGTACTTC. V and J are TRBV20-1 and TRBJ2-5, with 8 bases aligning to TRBD1. V was clipped by 5 bases and J by 2 bases; unmatched bases: 13. The CDR3 is 16 amino acids. CDR1 and CDR2 from the germline V gene are DFQATT and SNEGSKA (reference sequence).

The rearrangement joins TRBV20-1 to TRBJ1-2; 7 nucleotides match TRBD1. The CDR3 extends over 12 amino acids. V lost 6 bases and J lost 7; bases outside the gene matches: 8. From germline, CDR1 is DFQATT and CDR2 SNEGSKA (reference sequence). The CDR3: CSARGGVVGYTF. CDR3 in DNA: TGCAGTGCCAGGGGGGGGGTCGTTGGCTACACCTTC.

This chain joins TRBV18 and TRBJ2-5, with 8 bases lining up with TRBD1. CDR1 is KGHSH and CDR2 is LQKENI in the germline V gene. The CDR3 consists of 17 residues. V shed 4 bases and J 5 bases; nucleotides not matched to a gene: 15. The CDR3 region is CASSRTRQGASGETQYF. As DNA, the CDR3 is TGTGCCAGCTCACGAACCCGGCAGGGGGCGTCCGGGGAGACCCAGTACTTC.

This chain connects TRBV27 to TRBJ2-5, with D hard to call. The V end was cut by 5 bases, the J end by 1 base, with 8 bases between. This CDR3 is built from 13 residues. Germline lookup yields CDR1 MNHEY and CDR2 SMNVEV (reference sequence). The CDR3: CASSRAAQETQYF. Here the CDR3 DNA reads TGTGCCAGCAGTCGGGCAGCCCAAGAGACCCAGTACTTC.